What follows are 22 T cell receptor beta chains derived from one specimen sequenced in a study of cytomegalovirus exposure and HLA in healthy donors. Both 60 Vbeta primers and 13 Jbeta primers went into the PCR. Profiling relied on immunoSEQ multiplex PCR, and the TCRdb table lists in-frame clones only, not all of them. The sample consists of 95,000 to 150,000 clones, less than 90% of them appearing once. The sample was PBMCs. The receptors were sampled from a man aged 50 to 59 in good health and CMV-seronegative.

This sequence joins TRBV29-1 and TRBJ2-5; 9 bases map to TRBD2. J gave up 4 bases and V 6 bases, and 6 bases lay outside the gene matches. This CDR3 comprises 13 residues. Germline V gene data show CDR1 as SQVTM and CDR2 as ANQGSEA. CDR3 protein: CSVQRGEGETQYF. For the CDR3, the DNA is TGCAGCGTCCAGCGGGGGGAGGGAGAGACCCAGTACTTC.

J is TRBJ1-3 and V is TRBV28, with D perhaps matching TRBD1 (5 bases). Per germline, CDR1 MDHEN and CDR2 SYDVKM. The CDR3 runs to 17 residues. The ends were cut back, 5 bases at V and 2 bases at J, with 19 bases in the middle. The CDR3 spells CASSPPGVWGTGNTIYF. CDR3 sequence (DNA): TGTGCCAGCAGTCCCCCGGGGGTATGGGGGACTGGAAACACCATATATTTT.

The rearrangement joins TRBV2 to TRBJ1-2; D remains unclear. This CDR3 comprises 12 residues. The germline V and J ends were trimmed by 3 bases and 1 base, with 3 bases remaining between them. Germline V gene lookup returns CDR1 SNHLY and CDR2 FYNNEI. The CDR3 nucleotides read TGTGCCAGCAGTGACCATAACTATGGCTACACCTTC. It yields the protein CASSDHNYGYTF.

Note on this clone: This sample also contains other DNA sequences that code for the same CDR3. V is TRBV5-1 and J is TRBJ2-2; 7 bases agree with TRBD2. Trimming at V came to 2 bases and at J to 1 base, leaving 2 bases not matched to a gene. The germline V gene has CDR1 SGHRS and CDR2 YFSETQ. This CDR3 is built from 15 residues. For the CDR3, the DNA is TGCGCCAGCAGCTTAGCGGGGAAGAACACCGGGGAGCTGTTTTTT. Translated: CASSLAGKNTGELFF. Full variable domain (outside the CDR3, taken from reference TRBV5-1 and TRBJ2-2): KAGVTQTPRYLIKTRGQQVTLSCSPISGHRSVSWYQQTPGQGLQFLFEYFSETQRNKGNFPGRFSGRQFSNSRSEMNVSTLELGDSALYLCASSLAGKNTGELFFGEGSRLTVL.

The rearrangement uses TRBV2 and TRBJ1-2, with 9 bases fitting TRBD1. J lost 8 bases, V lost 7 bases, and 5 bases had no gene match. Germline loops: CDR1 SNHLY, CDR2 FYNNEI. The CDR3 runs to 12 residues. CDR3 in DNA: TGTGCCAGCAATACAGGGGGCGCCGGCTACACCTTC. The encoded protein is CASNTGGAGYTF.

This clone was recorded once. The V and J genes are TRBV28 and TRBJ1-4, with D possibly TRBD1 on 5 matching bases. CDR1 and CDR2 (germline): MDHEN, SYDVKM. Trimming left V 6 bases short and J 7 bases short, with 12 bases between. The CDR3 runs to 13 residues. CDR3 region: CASRETGVEKLFF. CDR3 nucleotides: TGTGCCAGCAGGGAAACAGGAGTTGAAAAACTGTTTTTT.

V usage is TRBV6-5 and J usage is TRBJ2-1; possibly TRBD2 for D (6 bases). The CDR3 is 13 amino acids. Trimming took 8 bases from V and 0 from J, leaving 8 bases between them. Germline lookup yields CDR1 MNHEY and CDR2 SVGAGI. Here the CDR3 DNA reads TGTGCCAGCGGGAGGAGCTCCTACAATGAGCAGTTCTTC. As protein: CASGRSSYNEQFF.

V usage is TRBV30 and J usage is TRBJ1-2; TRBD1 is a possible D gene (6 bases). From germline, CDR1 is GTSNPN and CDR2 SVGIG (reference sequence). Trimming removed 4 bases at V and 7 bases at J, with 10 bases between. The CDR3 has 11 residues. Here the CDR3 DNA reads TGTGCCTGGACGGACAGAGGTGGCTACACCTTC. Translating it yields CAWTDRGGYTF.

The gene calls are TRBV28 and TRBJ2-5; D is perhaps TRBD2 (6 bases). Germline loops: CDR1 MDHEN, CDR2 SYDVKM. V shed 2 bases and J shed 3 bases, with 10 bases lying between them. This CDR3 contains 14 residues. The CDR3 reads CASSLGGYKETQYF. DNA for the CDR3: TGTGCCAGCAGTTTAGGGGGGTACAAAGAGACCCAGTACTTC.

J is TRBJ1-2 and V is TRBV6-1; no clear D. Trimming pared 2 bases from V and 5 bases from J, leaving 9 bases between. The CDR3 contains 13 residues. CDR1 MNHNS and CDR2 SASEGT come from the germline V gene. CDR3 residues: CASSESQPYGYTF. The CDR3 DNA reads TGTGCCAGCAGTGAATCACAGCCTTATGGCTACACCTTC.

CDR3 protein: CASSPDGHEAFF. CDR3 DNA sequence: TGTGCCAGCAGCCCGGACGGACATGAAGCTTTCTTT. This rearrangement joins TRBV5-5 to TRBJ1-1, with a tentative D call TRBD1 (5 bases). Germline V gene sequence: CDR1 SGHKS, CDR2 YYEKEE (reference sequence). Trimming cost V 4 bases and J 7 bases, with 11 bases left between them. The CDR3 sequence is 12 residues long.

The V call is TRBV28, the J call TRBJ1-6; 8 bases map to TRBD1. CDR3 length equals 14 residues. The J segment lost 7 bases and the V segment lost 5 bases, leaving 4 bases of the junction unmatched. Germline CDR1 MDHEN, CDR2 SYDVKM. The CDR3 reads CASSEQGGNSPLHF. The CDR3 coding sequence is TGTGCCAGCAGTGAACAGGGGGGGAATTCACCCCTCCACTTT.

V and J are TRBV5-4 and TRBJ2-1; 11 nucleotides match TRBD2. The CDR3 spans 15 residues. CDR1 and CDR2 (germline): SGHNT, YYREEE (reference sequence). V gave up 4 bases and J gave up 9 bases; unmatched junction bases: 9. The CDR3, as DNA: TGTGCCAGCAGCACGGGACTAGCGGAGAAGGGTGAGCAGTTCTTC. It translates to CASSTGLAEKGEQFF.

CDR3 amino acids: CASSVTSFTDTQYF. CDR3 in DNA: TGTGCCAGCAGCGTGACTAGCTTCACAGATACGCAGTATTTT. The chain employs TRBV9 and TRBJ2-3, with TRBD2 identical over 7 bases. V trimming: 2 bases; J trimming: 2 bases; junction bases outside the gene matches: 2. CDR1 is SGDLS and CDR2 is YYNGEE in the germline V gene. CDR3 length: 14 residues.

The V gene is TRBV28, the J gene TRBJ2-7, with unresolved D. This CDR3 is 14 amino acids long. The V gene's germline CDR1 is MDHEN and CDR2 SYDVKM. V lost 6 bases, J lost 1 base, and 13 bases lay in between. DNA of the CDR3: TGTGCCAGCAGCCCCACCGAGCCTTCCTACGAGCAGTACTTC. Its protein is CASSPTEPSYEQYF.

The count of this clone is one. The chain is built from TRBV19 and TRBJ2-7; 9 bases agree with TRBD2. J gave up 2 bases and V 5 bases, and 7 bases lay outside the gene matches. There are 15 residues in the CDR3. The germline gives CDR1 LNHDA, CDR2 SQIVND (reference sequence). The CDR3 bases are TGTGCCAGTAGTCTTGGAGCGGGAGGTCCCTACGAGCAGTACTTC. Its protein product is CASSLGAGGPYEQYF.

V gene TRBV5-4 combines with J gene TRBJ2-1, with TRBD2 identical over 8 bases. The J segment lost 7 bases and the V segment lost 0 bases, leaving 12 bases of the junction unmatched. CDR3 length equals 17 residues. CDR1 is SGHNT and CDR2 is YYREEE in the germline V gene (reference sequence). CDR3 in amino acids: CASSLGPPGLGGNEQFF. The CDR3 DNA sequence: TGTGCCAGCAGCTTGGGACCCCCGGGACTAGGAGGGAATGAGCAGTTCTTC.

A few counts support this clone. This chain connects TRBV7-3 to TRBJ2-7; TRBD1 aligns across 7 bases. J lost 3 bases, V lost 1 base, and 6 bases had no gene match. The CDR3 sequence is 15 residues long. Germline-derived CDR1 and CDR2 are SGHTA and FQGTGA. Written as DNA, the CDR3 is TGTGCCAGCAGCTTAAGGGCAGGGGGAATCTACGAGCAGTACTTC. As protein: CASSLRAGGIYEQYF.

The chain employs TRBV10-3 and TRBJ2-5, with 8 bases identical to TRBD1. Germline-derived CDR1 and CDR2 are ENHRY and SYGVKD. The CDR3 is made up of 14 amino acids. The V gene end was trimmed by 10 bases and the J gene end by 5 bases; junction bases not matched to a gene: 12. The CDR3 reads CATHPGQDWETQYF. The CDR3 DNA reads as TGTGCCACCCACCCGGGACAGGACTGGGAGACCCAGTACTTC.

The chain couples TRBV18 to TRBJ2-7; 7 nucleotides match TRBD1. Germline V gene sequence: CDR1 KGHSH, CDR2 LQKENI. The CDR3 runs 17 residues. The V gene end was trimmed by 3 bases and the J gene end by 0 bases; junction bases not matched to a gene: 11. The CDR3 sequence is CASSPAGTAPNSYEQYF. Here the CDR3 DNA reads TGTGCCAGCTCACCCGCCGGGACAGCGCCCAACTCCTACGAGCAGTACTTC.

The chain couples TRBV4-3 to TRBJ2-2; maybe TRBD1 (5 bases). This CDR3 has 16 residues. In germline, CDR1 is LGHNA, CDR2 YSLEER. V was shortened by 0 bases and J by 4 bases, with 12 bases between the two germline ends. The DNA for the CDR3 is TGCGCCAGCAGCCAAGATGGGGCAGGGTTCACCGGGGAGCTGTTTTTT. Its protein is CASSQDGAGFTGELFF.

The V gene is TRBV4-3, the J gene TRBJ2-3, with 9 bases identical to TRBD2. V lost 0 bases, J lost 6 bases, and 7 bases stayed unmatched. From germline, CDR1 is LGHNA and CDR2 YSLEER. CDR3 length: 16 residues. The CDR3, as DNA: TGCGCCAGCAGCCAAGAGCCTGGCGGGGGGGCGGATACGCAGTATTTT. It encodes CASSQEPGGGADTQYF.